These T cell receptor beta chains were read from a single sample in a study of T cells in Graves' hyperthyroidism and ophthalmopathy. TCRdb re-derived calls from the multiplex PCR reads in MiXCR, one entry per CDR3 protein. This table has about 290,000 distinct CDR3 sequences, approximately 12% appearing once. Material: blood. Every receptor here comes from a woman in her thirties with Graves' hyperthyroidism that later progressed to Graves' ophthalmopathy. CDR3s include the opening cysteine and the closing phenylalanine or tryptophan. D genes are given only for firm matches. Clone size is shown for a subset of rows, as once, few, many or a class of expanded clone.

cdr3_aa: CASSLARDSYTF; cdr3_nt: TGTGCCAGCAGCTTAGCAAGGGACAGCTACACCTTC; v_call: TRBV11-3; j_call: TRBJ1-2; d_call: -; clone_size: many
cdr3_aa: CASTRTSGRGTDTQYF; cdr3_nt: TGTGCCAGCACTAGGACTAGCGGGAGGGGCACAGATACGCAGTATTTT; v_call: TRBV6-1; j_call: TRBJ2-3; d_call: TRBD2; clone_size: many
cdr3_aa: CASSPAVVAQPQHF; cdr3_nt: TGTGCCAGCAGCCCCGCGGTAGTTGCTCAGCCCCAGCATTTT; v_call: TRBV28; j_call: TRBJ1-5; d_call: -; clone_size: many
cdr3_aa: CASRADGNQPQHF; cdr3_nt: TGTGCCAGCAGGGCTGATGGCAATCAGCCCCAGCATTTT; v_call: TRBV2; j_call: TRBJ1-5; d_call: -; clone_size: many
cdr3_aa: CATQGYSNQPQHF; cdr3_nt: TGTGCCACGCAGGGCTATAGCAATCAGCCCCAGCATTTT; v_call: TRBV28; j_call: TRBJ1-5; d_call: -; clone_size: many
cdr3_aa: CASSLEDFDEAFF; cdr3_nt: TGTGCCAGCAGCTTAGAGGATTTTGATGAAGCTTTCTTT; v_call: TRBV7-9; j_call: TRBJ1-1; d_call: -; clone_size: many
cdr3_aa: CSARGYSNQPQHF; cdr3_nt: TGCAGTGCACGGGGCTATAGCAATCAGCCCCAGCATTTT; v_call: TRBV20-1; j_call: TRBJ1-5; d_call: -; clone_size: many
cdr3_aa: CASSYTGTGEAFF; cdr3_nt: TGTGCCAGCAGTTACACGGGAACGGGTGAAGCTTTCTTT; v_call: TRBV6-2/TRBV6-3; j_call: TRBJ1-1; d_call: -; clone_size: -
cdr3_aa: CASSAGVGEVNEQFF; cdr3_nt: TGTGCCAGCTCGGCGGGAGTTGGAGAGGTCAATGAGCAGTTCTTC; v_call: TRBV6-4; j_call: TRBJ2-1; d_call: TRBD2; clone_size: -
cdr3_aa: CASSLYTHNEQFF; cdr3_nt: TGTGCCAGCAGCTTATACACTCACAATGAGCAGTTCTTC; v_call: TRBV7-3; j_call: TRBJ2-1; d_call: -; clone_size: -
cdr3_aa: CASSYSGDFQLSEQFF; cdr3_nt: TGTGCCAGCAGTTACTCGGGGGACTTCCAGTTGAGTGAGCAGTTCTTC; v_call: TRBV6-2/TRBV6-3; j_call: TRBJ2-1; d_call: -; clone_size: -
cdr3_aa: CSARLGATQYF; cdr3_nt: TGCAGTGCTAGATTGGGAGCGACCCAGTACTTC; v_call: TRBV20-1; j_call: TRBJ2-5; d_call: -; clone_size: many
cdr3_aa: CASSFRVPGTSVTYEQYF; cdr3_nt: TGTGCCAGCAGTTTTAGAGTCCCCGGGACTAGCGTCACCTACGAGCAGTACTTC; v_call: TRBV12-3/TRBV12-4; j_call: TRBJ2-7; d_call: TRBD2; clone_size: many
cdr3_aa: CSVDRGGVEAFF; cdr3_nt: TGCAGCGTGGATCGAGGGGGCGTTGAAGCTTTCTTT; v_call: TRBV29-1; j_call: TRBJ1-1; d_call: TRBD1; clone_size: -
cdr3_aa: CASSVSGREGIPYNEQFF; cdr3_nt: TGTGCCAGCAGCGTAAGTGGGAGAGAAGGTATCCCCTACAATGAGCAGTTCTTC; v_call: TRBV9; j_call: TRBJ2-1; d_call: -; clone_size: few
cdr3_aa: CASSPEDRGIDGYTF; cdr3_nt: TGTGCCAGCTCACCAGAGGACAGGGGAATCGATGGCTACACCTTC; v_call: TRBV18; j_call: TRBJ1-2; d_call: TRBD1; clone_size: -
cdr3_aa: CASSSAGGGQPQHF; cdr3_nt: TGTGCCAGCAGTTCGGCCGGGGGAGGGCAGCCCCAGCATTTT; v_call: TRBV27; j_call: TRBJ1-5; d_call: -; clone_size: many
cdr3_aa: CASFEINSVNTEAFF; cdr3_nt: TGTGCCAGCTTCGAGATAAACTCAGTGAACACTGAAGCTTTCTTT; v_call: TRBV18; j_call: TRBJ1-1; d_call: -; clone_size: many
cdr3_aa: CASSTTSGRKDEQYF; cdr3_nt: TGTGCCAGCAGCACTACTAGCGGGAGGAAGGACGAGCAGTACTTC; v_call: TRBV7-6; j_call: TRBJ2-7; d_call: TRBD2; clone_size: -
cdr3_aa: CASMEHGADTQYF; cdr3_nt: TGTGCCAGCATGGAGCACGGCGCAGATACGCAGTATTTT; v_call: TRBV28; j_call: TRBJ2-3; d_call: -; clone_size: many
cdr3_aa: CASSLTSAAYNEQFF; cdr3_nt: TGTGCCAGCAGTTTGACTAGCGCCGCCTACAATGAGCAGTTCTTC; v_call: TRBV2; j_call: TRBJ2-1; d_call: TRBD2; clone_size: many
cdr3_aa: CASGQGFYGYTF; cdr3_nt: TGTGCCAGTGGACAGGGGTTCTATGGCTACACCTTC; v_call: TRBV5-6; j_call: TRBJ1-2; d_call: TRBD1; clone_size: few
cdr3_aa: CASIQGGAISYNEQFF; cdr3_nt: TGTGCCAGCATCCAGGGGGGAGCGATTTCCTACAATGAGCAGTTCTTC; v_call: TRBV12-3/TRBV12-4; j_call: TRBJ2-1; d_call: -; clone_size: many
cdr3_aa: CASSVVVAGGEQYF; cdr3_nt: TGTGCCAGCAGCGTAGTTGTAGCGGGAGGCGAGCAGTACTTC; v_call: TRBV9; j_call: TRBJ2-7; d_call: TRBD2; clone_size: -
cdr3_aa: CASSLPDSTYGYTF; cdr3_nt: TGTGCCAGCAGTTTACCGGACTCAACCTATGGCTACACCTTC; v_call: TRBV28; j_call: TRBJ1-2; d_call: -; clone_size: many
cdr3_aa: CASRPLSGRAYEQYF; cdr3_nt: TGTGCCAGCAGACCTCTTAGCGGGAGGGCCTACGAGCAGTACTTC; v_call: TRBV7-2; j_call: TRBJ2-7; d_call: TRBD2; clone_size: many
cdr3_aa: CASGTGPGELFF; cdr3_nt: TGCGCCAGCGGGACAGGGCCCGGGGAGCTGTTTTTT; v_call: TRBV5-1; j_call: TRBJ2-2; d_call: TRBD1; clone_size: many
cdr3_aa: CASSPQVNWDEQFF; cdr3_nt: TGTGCCAGCTCACCACAGGTAAACTGGGATGAGCAGTTCTTC; v_call: TRBV18; j_call: TRBJ2-1; d_call: -; clone_size: many
cdr3_aa: CASSYSATPTYEQYF; cdr3_nt: TGTGCCAGCAGTTATAGTGCGACTCCTACCTACGAGCAGTACTTC; v_call: TRBV6-2/TRBV6-3; j_call: TRBJ2-7; d_call: -; clone_size: many
cdr3_aa: CASSPVVGRERYEQYF; cdr3_nt: TGTGCCAGCAGCCCGGTGGTGGGGCGGGAGCGCTACGAGCAGTACTTC; v_call: TRBV3-1; j_call: TRBJ2-7; d_call: TRBD2; clone_size: many
cdr3_aa: CASSLARIAGGSYNEQFF; cdr3_nt: TGTGCCAGCAGCTTAGCGCGGATCGCGGGAGGGTCATACAATGAGCAGTTCTTC; v_call: TRBV7-8; j_call: TRBJ2-1; d_call: TRBD2; clone_size: many
cdr3_aa: CASSFGGSTDTQYF; cdr3_nt: TGTGCCAGCAGCTTCGGGGGGAGCACAGATACGCAGTATTTT; v_call: TRBV11-2; j_call: TRBJ2-3; d_call: TRBD2; clone_size: many
cdr3_aa: CASSFYIGVQEEQFF; cdr3_nt: TGTGCCAGCAGTTTTTATATTGGGGTGCAGGAGGAGCAGTTCTTC; v_call: TRBV6-2/TRBV6-3; j_call: TRBJ2-1; d_call: -; clone_size: many
cdr3_aa: CASSQGASTYEQYF; cdr3_nt: TGCGCCAGCAGCCAAGGTGCCAGCACTTACGAGCAGTACTTC; v_call: TRBV4-1; j_call: TRBJ2-7; d_call: -; clone_size: many
cdr3_aa: CASSLAGGRPAFWNTEAFF; cdr3_nt: TGTGCCAGCAGCTTAGCAGGTGGCAGACCTGCTTTTTGGAACACTGAAGCTTTCTTT; v_call: TRBV7-9; j_call: TRBJ1-1; d_call: -; clone_size: few
cdr3_aa: CASSIGREGPGEQFF; cdr3_nt: TGTGCCAGTAGTATCGGGCGGGAGGGCCCGGGTGAGCAGTTCTTC; v_call: TRBV19; j_call: TRBJ2-1; d_call: TRBD2; clone_size: few
cdr3_aa: CSVEPTDTQHF; cdr3_nt: TGCAGCGTTGAGCCGACAGATACGCAGCATTTT; v_call: TRBV29-1; j_call: TRBJ1-5; d_call: -; clone_size: few
cdr3_aa: CSVEDDGGGYTF; cdr3_nt: TGCAGCGTTGAAGATGACGGGGGTGGCTACACCTTC; v_call: TRBV29-1; j_call: TRBJ1-2; d_call: -; clone_size: few
cdr3_aa: CASSVPGQGDYGYTF; cdr3_nt: TGTGCCAGCAGCGTTCCGGGACAGGGGGACTATGGCTACACCTTC; v_call: TRBV7-9; j_call: TRBJ1-2; d_call: TRBD1; clone_size: few
cdr3_aa: CSARGPSGRSYEQYF; cdr3_nt: TGCAGTGCTAGGGGTCCTAGCGGGAGATCCTACGAGCAGTACTTC; v_call: TRBV20-1; j_call: TRBJ2-7; d_call: TRBD2; clone_size: many
cdr3_aa: CASSQDSVFYEQYF; cdr3_nt: TGTGCCAGCAGCCAAGATAGCGTATTCTACGAGCAGTACTTC; v_call: TRBV4-2; j_call: TRBJ2-7; d_call: -; clone_size: few
cdr3_aa: CAWSDGSNQPQHF; cdr3_nt: TGTGCCTGGAGCGACGGGAGCAATCAGCCCCAGCATTTT; v_call: TRBV30; j_call: TRBJ1-5; d_call: -; clone_size: many
cdr3_aa: CASSERWEGPRYEQYF; cdr3_nt: TGCGCCAGCAGTGAGAGGTGGGAGGGCCCCAGGTACGAGCAGTACTTC; v_call: TRBV10-1; j_call: TRBJ2-7; d_call: TRBD2; clone_size: many
cdr3_aa: CASTHLDYNEQFF; cdr3_nt: TGTGCCAGCACCCACCTAGACTACAATGAGCAGTTCTTC; v_call: TRBV11-3; j_call: TRBJ2-1; d_call: -; clone_size: -
cdr3_aa: CASSLSSGVRDEQFF; cdr3_nt: TGTGCCAGCAGTTTATCCTCCGGGGTGAGGGATGAGCAGTTCTTC; v_call: TRBV27; j_call: TRBJ2-1; d_call: -; clone_size: many
cdr3_aa: CASSQDYREAPDTQYF; cdr3_nt: TGTGCCAGCAGCCAAGACTACCGGGAGGCCCCAGATACGCAGTATTTT; v_call: TRBV4-2; j_call: TRBJ2-3; d_call: TRBD2; clone_size: many
cdr3_aa: CASSLLDGRDSGANVLTF; cdr3_nt: TGCGCCAGCAGCTTGTTGGACGGGAGGGACTCTGGGGCCAACGTCCTGACTTTC; v_call: TRBV5-1; j_call: TRBJ2-6; d_call: TRBD2; clone_size: few
cdr3_aa: CASSIGQTMNTEAFF; cdr3_nt: TGTGCCAGCAGCATTGGACAGACCATGAACACTGAAGCTTTCTTT; v_call: TRBV11-2; j_call: TRBJ1-1; d_call: -; clone_size: many
cdr3_aa: CASSRPVMDYGYTF; cdr3_nt: TGTGCCAGCAGCCGACCTGTCATGGATTATGGCTACACCTTC; v_call: TRBV5-6; j_call: TRBJ1-2; d_call: -; clone_size: many
cdr3_aa: CAWSVSGAVGGNTEAFF; cdr3_nt: TGTGCCTGGAGTGTATCGGGTGCCGTAGGGGGGAACACTGAAGCTTTCTTT; v_call: TRBV30; j_call: TRBJ1-1; d_call: -; clone_size: many
cdr3_aa: CASQPGNTEAFF; cdr3_nt: TGTGCCAGTCAGCCGGGGAACACTGAAGCTTTCTTT; v_call: TRBV19; j_call: TRBJ1-1; d_call: -; clone_size: -
cdr3_aa: CASTKRPSGKGEQYF; cdr3_nt: TGTGCCAGCACCAAACGGCCTAGCGGGAAGGGTGAGCAGTACTTC; v_call: TRBV6-1; j_call: TRBJ2-7; d_call: TRBD2; clone_size: many
cdr3_aa: CASSMGSTSGANVLTF; cdr3_nt: TGTGCCAGTAGTATGGGGTCAACCTCTGGGGCCAACGTCCTGACTTTC; v_call: TRBV19; j_call: TRBJ2-6; d_call: -; clone_size: -
cdr3_aa: CASSPTGLAGRWSEQYF; cdr3_nt: TGTGCCAGCAGCCCTACTGGACTAGCGGGAAGGTGGAGCGAGCAGTACTTC; v_call: TRBV27; j_call: TRBJ2-7; d_call: TRBD2; clone_size: many
cdr3_aa: CASSSIKLAGGRREQYF; cdr3_nt: TGTGCCAGCAGCTCCATTAAACTAGCGGGAGGGCGGCGCGAGCAGTACTTC; v_call: TRBV11-2; j_call: TRBJ2-7; d_call: TRBD2; clone_size: many
cdr3_aa: CASSLEGTGFYEQYF; cdr3_nt: TGTGCCAGCTCCCTTGAAGGGACGGGGTTCTACGAGCAGTACTTC; v_call: TRBV18; j_call: TRBJ2-7; d_call: -; clone_size: many
cdr3_aa: CASSQPNLLAGADTGELFF; cdr3_nt: TGTGCCAGCAGCCAACCAAACCTACTAGCGGGAGCGGACACCGGGGAGCTGTTTTTT; v_call: TRBV4-2; j_call: TRBJ2-2; d_call: TRBD2; clone_size: few
cdr3_aa: CASSSLLAGGLTDTQYF; cdr3_nt: TGTGCCAGCAGCTCCCTTTTAGCGGGAGGTCTCACAGATACGCAGTATTTT; v_call: TRBV5-4; j_call: TRBJ2-3; d_call: TRBD2; clone_size: -
cdr3_aa: CASSLAPEGYGYTF; cdr3_nt: TGTGCCAGCAGTTTAGCGCCAGAAGGGTATGGCTACACCTTC; v_call: TRBV12-3/TRBV12-4; j_call: TRBJ1-2; d_call: -; clone_size: -